This TCR beta chain derives from a study of T cell repertoires in cytomegalovirus infection. On the study more broadly: CMV infection plus the matching HLA type was flagged by public TCR beta signatures.

TCRdb used MiXCR to reprocess the reads, holding one entry per CDR3 protein. Of 500,000 or so distinct CDR3 sequences in the sample, more than 15% are singletons; the top ten hold around 25%. Points on this clonotype: Its antigen is not identified.

General study findings and limits: Cumulative frequency (of public TCR beta family members) identified carriers of CMV plus the relevant HLA. In two of eight donors, the top clonotype was HLA-C-restricted CMV-specific.

Trimming removed 1 base at V and 3 bases at J, with 16 bases between. Germline CDR1 reads SGHRS; CDR2 reads YFSETQ. The CDR3 length is 17 residues. The sequence was collected from a human donor in good health (CMV status not recorded). Some clones in this sample may be carry-over from other donors' samples. The specimen was CD8+ T cells from PBMCs. V and J are TRBV5-1 and TRBJ2-2; tentatively, D is TRBD1 or TRBD2 (7 bases each). Here the CDR3 reads CASSLPMTGRDTGELFF. The CDR3 bases are TGCGCCAGCAGCTTGCCCATGACAGGGAGGGACACCGGGGAGCTGTTTTTT.